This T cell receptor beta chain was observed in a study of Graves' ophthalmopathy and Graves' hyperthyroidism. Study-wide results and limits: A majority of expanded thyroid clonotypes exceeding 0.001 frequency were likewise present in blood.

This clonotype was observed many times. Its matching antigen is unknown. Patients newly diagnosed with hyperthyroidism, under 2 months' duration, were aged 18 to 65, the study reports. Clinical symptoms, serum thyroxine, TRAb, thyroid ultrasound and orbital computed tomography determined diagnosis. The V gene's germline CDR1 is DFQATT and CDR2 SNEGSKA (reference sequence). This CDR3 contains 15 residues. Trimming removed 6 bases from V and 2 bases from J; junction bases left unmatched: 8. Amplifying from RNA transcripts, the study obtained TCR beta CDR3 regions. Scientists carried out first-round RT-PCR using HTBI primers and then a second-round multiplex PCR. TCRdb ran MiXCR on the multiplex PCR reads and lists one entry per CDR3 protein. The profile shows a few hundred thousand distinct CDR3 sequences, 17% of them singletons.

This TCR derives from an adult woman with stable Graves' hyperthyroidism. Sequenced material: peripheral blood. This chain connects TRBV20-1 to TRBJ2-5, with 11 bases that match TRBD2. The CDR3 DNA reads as TGCAGTGCGAAAGACCCTAGCGGGAGGCAAGAGACCCAGTACTTC. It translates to CSAKDPSGRQETQYF.